These 22 T cell receptor beta chains share one sample of origin, sequenced in a study of response to subunit inactivated influenza vaccine. TCRdb itself ran the RT-PCR reads through MiXCR, one entry per CDR3 protein. The sample records approximately 230,000 distinct CDR3 sequences, over 9% being singletons. The sequencing here drew on non-naive T cells sorted from PBMCs, taken about 14 days before vaccination. The source of these receptors is a man between 50 and 59 years old who received an inactivated influenza vaccine.

This clonotype was detected many times. This chain links TRBV29-1 with TRBJ1-2; no clear D. The CDR3 is 12 residues long. The V end was cut by 4 bases, the J end by 5 bases, with 11 bases between. CDR1 is SQVTM and CDR2 is ANQGSEA in the germline V gene. The CDR3 protein is CSVAAGRYGYTF. The CDR3 coding sequence is TGCAGCGTTGCGGCAGGCCGGTATGGCTACACCTTC.

This clonotype has ten or more counts. J is TRBJ2-5 and V is TRBV5-1; D is tentatively TRBD1 or TRBD2 (5 bases each). The germline V and J ends were trimmed by 4 bases and 5 bases, with 12 bases remaining between them. Germline CDR1 is SGHRS and CDR2 is YFSETQ. The CDR3 runs to 13 residues. The CDR3: CASSAGTRETQYF. The DNA for the CDR3 is TGCGCCAGCAGCGCTGGGACCAGGGAGACCCAGTACTTC.

This clonotype was seen many times. The genes are TRBV30 and TRBJ2-3; D perhaps matches TRBD1 (5 bases). CDR1 and CDR2 from the germline V gene are GTSNPN and SVGIG (reference sequence). Trimming stripped 0 bases from V and 2 bases from J, with 12 bases between. This CDR3 comprises 15 residues. The CDR3 sequence: CAWSVQAHNTDTQYF. Here the CDR3 DNA reads TGTGCCTGGAGTGTACAGGCCCACAACACAGATACGCAGTATTTT.

This clonotype was observed a few times. The gene calls are TRBV19 and TRBJ2-1; 11 bases are a match to TRBD2. In germline, CDR1 is LNHDA, CDR2 SQIVND (reference sequence). The CDR3 runs to 14 residues. The ends lost 5 bases at V and 9 bases at J; junction bases unmatched: 6. The CDR3 sequence: CASSPASGGIEQFF. In DNA form, the CDR3 reads TGTGCCAGTAGTCCGGCTAGCGGGGGGATTGAGCAGTTCTTC.

The chain has TRBV5-1 and TRBJ2-2, with 9 bases lining up with TRBD1. The CDR3 totals 16 residues. Germline assignment: CDR1 SGHRS and CDR2 YFSETQ. The V segment lost 3 bases and the J segment 4 bases; nucleotides outside the gene matches: 7. The CDR3 protein is CASSWQGQGITGELFF. The CDR3 nucleotides are TGCGCCAGCAGCTGGCAGGGACAGGGCATCACCGGGGAGCTGTTTTTT.

This clonotype has just a few counts. This chain connects TRBV16 to TRBJ1-2, with a weak D call TRBD1 (6 bases). The ends were cut back, 4 bases at V and 4 bases at J, with 13 bases in the middle. Germline lookup yields CDR1 KGHSY and CDR2 FQNENV. CDR3 length equals 14 residues. The CDR3 reads CASSPNGQSYGYTF. The CDR3 DNA reads as TGTGCCAGCAGCCCCAACGGACAGAGCTATGGCTACACCTTC.

This chain links TRBV4-3 with TRBJ2-2; 7 bases agree with TRBD1. The CDR3 sequence is 16 residues long. Trimming took 2 bases from V and 6 from J; bases not matched to a gene: 9. Germline CDR1 reads LGHNA; CDR2 reads YSLEER. CDR3 in amino acids: CASSQTRTGGSGELFF. The DNA for the CDR3 is TGCGCCAGCAGCCAAACACGGACAGGCGGATCCGGGGAGCTGTTTTTT.

This clonotype was seen a few times. The rearrangement uses TRBV14 and TRBJ1-6, with D tentatively TRBD1 (5 bases). CDR3 length equals 13 residues. Germline CDR1 and CDR2: SGHDN and FVKESK. Trimming took 0 bases from V and 14 from J, leaving 11 bases between them. CDR3 in amino acids: CASSQDYEGALHF. In nucleotides, the CDR3 is TGTGCCAGCAGCCAAGATTACGAAGGGGCCCTCCACTTT. Complete variable domain (other parts from reference TRBV14 and TRBJ1-6): EAGVTQFPSHSVIEKGQTVTLRCDPISGHDNLYWYRRVMGKEIKFLLHFVKESKQDESGMPNNRFLAERTGGTYSTLKVQPAELEDSGVYFCASSQDYEGALHFGNGTRLTVT.

The rearrangement uses TRBV20-1 and TRBJ2-7, with 8 bases that match TRBD1. V shed 5 bases, J shed 5 bases, and the junction held 5 bases outside the gene matches. Germline CDR1 DFQATT, CDR2 SNEGSKA (reference sequence). The CDR3 consists of 12 residues. CDR3 DNA: TGCAGTGCTCCGCAGGGGGCGGACGAGCAGTACTTC. Amino acids: CSAPQGADEQYF.

This clonotype has a count of ten or more. The rearrangement uses TRBV3-1 and TRBJ2-3, with D perhaps matching TRBD2 (5 bases). The germline V gene encodes CDR1 LGHDT and CDR2 YNNKEL (reference sequence). The CDR3 loop spans 12 amino acids. V dropped 2 bases and J dropped 8 bases, with 8 bases sitting between them. CDR3 loop: CASSQPRGTQYF. The CDR3 DNA sequence: TGTGCCAGCAGCCAACCTCGGGGTACGCAGTATTTT.

V is TRBV4-1 and J is TRBJ2-4; the D gene is possibly TRBD1 (6 bases). Germline V gene data show CDR1 as MGHRA and CDR2 as YSYEKL. Between the trimmed V and J ends, which lost 3 bases and 9 bases, there was a span of 12 bases. This CDR3 is built from 13 residues. The CDR3 DNA reads as TGCGCCAGCAGCCACGCAGGGGAAGGCATTCAGTACTTC. It is translated as CASSHAGEGIQYF.

The V gene is TRBV11-2, the J gene TRBJ2-7; 7 positions agree with TRBD2. V shed 4 bases and J 10 bases; nucleotides not matched to a gene: 13. Germline CDR1 is SGHAT and CDR2 is FQNNGV. The CDR3 runs 14 residues. In DNA form, the CDR3 reads TGTGCCAGCAGCTCGTTCCGGGACTACCCGAGACAGTACTTC. Its translation: CASSSFRDYPRQYF.

This clonotype has a handful of counts. This chain connects TRBV12-3 or TRBV12-4 to TRBJ2-1; no firm D call. The CDR3 is made up of 11 amino acids. The V end lost 6 bases, the J end lost 11 bases, and 11 bases lay between the germline ends. The CDR3 loop is CASSQSSKQFF. The DNA for the CDR3 is TGTGCCAGCAGCCAGTCCTCCAAGCAGTTCTTC.

This clonotype was seen at least ten times. The CDR3 region is CATSDPHRGQSTDTQYF. The CDR3 DNA is TGTGCCACCAGTGATCCGCACAGGGGGCAATCCACAGATACGCAGTATTTT. The chain employs TRBV24-1 and TRBJ2-3; 9 bases map to TRBD1. This CDR3 has 17 residues. Looked up from germline, CDR1 is KGHDR and CDR2 is SFDVKD. Germline trimming cut 3 bases from V and 2 bases from J; bases unmatched to any gene: 8.

This clonotype was counted between two and nine times. The chain is built from TRBV12-3 or TRBV12-4 and TRBJ2-3, with 15 bases that match TRBD2. The ends lost 5 bases at V and 2 bases at J; junction bases unmatched: 2. The CDR3 is 16 residues long. The CDR3 region is CASSGTSGGPTDTQYF. DNA for the CDR3: TGTGCCAGCAGTGGGACTAGCGGGGGGCCCACAGATACGCAGTATTTT.

This clonotype was seen only a few times. The chain is built from TRBV7-2 and TRBJ1-4; 10 bases match TRBD1. The CDR3 covers 16 residues. Germline V CDR1 and CDR2: SGHTA, FQGNSA. V shed 5 bases, J shed 3 bases, and the junction held 6 bases outside the gene matches. The CDR3 DNA is TGTGCCAGCAGCCCCCGACAGGGGGCCTCTAATGAAAAACTGTTTTTT. Amino acids: CASSPRQGASNEKLFF. Full variable domain (rest looked up from reference TRBV7-2 and TRBJ1-4): GAGVSQSPSNKVTEKGKDVELRCDPISGHTALYWYRQSLGQGLEFLIYFQGNSAPDKSGLPSDRFSAERTGGSVSTLTIQRTQQEDSAVYLCASSPRQGASNEKLFFGSGTQLSVL.

This clonotype was observed a handful of times. The gene calls are TRBV21-1 and TRBJ2-7. TRBV21-1 is a pseudogene segment. The CDR3 spans 13 residues. The CDR3 region is CASSKAQGYEQYF. In DNA form, the CDR3 reads TGTGCCAGCAGCAAAGCGCAGGGATACGAGCAGTACTTC.

At least ten counts were recorded for this clonotype. The V and J genes are TRBV7-9 and TRBJ2-3; D remains ambiguous. Trimming shortened V by 5 bases and J by 2 bases, and 11 bases separated the two germline ends. The CDR3 totals 14 residues. CDR1 is SEHNR and CDR2 is FQNEAQ in the germline V gene (reference sequence). The CDR3 sequence is CASSPDLSTDTQYF. The CDR3 DNA follows: TGTGCCAGCAGCCCCGACCTGTCCACAGATACGCAGTATTTT. Together with reference TRBV7-9 and TRBJ2-3, the CDR3 gives the full variable domain: DTGVSQNPRHKITKRGQNVTFRCDPISEHNRLYWYRQTLGQGPEFLTYFQNEAQLEKSRLLSDRFSAERPKGSFSTLEIQRTEQGDSAMYLCASSPDLSTDTQYFGPGTRLTVL.

The sample holds a few counts of this clonotype. The rearrangement joins TRBV9 to TRBJ2-3, with 8 nucleotides matching TRBD1. Unmatched junction bases numbered 10, after V lost 4 bases and J lost 3 bases. The CDR3 is 16 amino acids. Per the germline V gene, CDR1 is SGDLS and CDR2 is YYNGEE. Here the CDR3 reads CASSLSDRGVTDTQYF. DNA for the CDR3: TGTGCCAGCAGCCTTTCAGACAGGGGAGTAACAGATACGCAGTATTTT.

This clonotype was seen repeatedly, ten times or more. This rearrangement joins TRBV10-3 to TRBJ2-1; tentatively, D is TRBD2 (6 bases). V gave up 6 bases and J gave up 7 bases, with 16 bases separating them. CDR1 is ENHRY, CDR2 SYGVKD, per germline. The CDR3 is 14 amino acids. CDR3 region: CAIRGDSSLNEQFF. The CDR3 DNA reads TGTGCCATCAGGGGGGACTCGTCCTTGAATGAGCAGTTCTTC.

V and J are TRBV5-8 and TRBJ2-5, with D perhaps matching TRBD1 (6 bases). Trimming left V 3 bases short and J 5 bases short, with 14 bases between. The CDR3 consists of 14 residues. From germline, CDR1 is SGHTS and CDR2 YDEGEE. The CDR3 loop reads CASSSWDTGETQYF. The CDR3 DNA sequence: TGTGCCAGCAGCTCATGGGACACGGGGGAGACCCAGTACTTC.

Many counts were recorded for this clonotype. This chain joins TRBV4-1 and TRBJ2-3, with D unclear. The CDR3 length is 13 residues. Looked up from germline, CDR1 is MGHRA and CDR2 is YSYEKL. V lost 3 bases and J 0 bases, leaving 4 bases between the germline ends. The CDR3 sequence is CASSQDSTDTQYF. The CDR3, as DNA: TGCGCCAGCAGCCAGGACAGCACAGATACGCAGTATTTT.